The 27 T cell receptor beta chains below were found in one sample sequenced in a study of blood T cell repertoires in COVID-19. Data came from immunoSEQ multiplex PCR; TCRdb stores just in-frame clones and leaves some out. Counted here are some 240,000 clones, approximately 90% occurring once; the ten biggest clones make up about 0.8%. The source material was peripheral blood. The source of these receptors is a man between 60 and 75 years old with COVID-19, enrolled during active disease.

V gene TRBV6-2 or TRBV6-3 combines with J gene TRBJ2-3, with D maybe TRBD2 (7 bases). The V end was cut by 5 bases, the J end by 2 bases, with 23 bases between. Germline V lookup: CDR1 MNHEY, CDR2 SVGEGT. This CDR3 spans 18 amino acids. CDR3 DNA: TGTGCCAGCAGTAAAGGTCCCCTAGGGGGGGTCCTCACAGATACGCAGTATTTT. This translates into CASSKGPLGGVLTDTQYF.

The table lists this clone with a few counts. The rearrangement joins TRBV27 to TRBJ2-7, with 7 bases fitting TRBD1. Germline trimming cut 0 bases from V and 3 bases from J; bases unmatched to any gene: 5. The CDR3 runs to 15 residues. Looked up from germline, CDR1 is MNHEY and CDR2 is SMNVEV (reference sequence). The CDR3 spells CASSLSGTAYYEQYF. CDR3 bases: TGTGCCAGCAGTTTATCGGGGACAGCGTACTACGAGCAGTACTTC.

The V gene is TRBV25-1, the J gene TRBJ2-3; D is unresolved. Germline V gives CDR1 MGHDK, CDR2 SYGVNS. The CDR3 covers 14 residues. Trimming took 3 bases from V and 5 from J, leaving 12 bases between them. CDR3 DNA: TGTGCCAGCAGTGAGCGGTTGGCCGAAGATACGCAGTATTTT. Translation: CASSERLAEDTQYF.

This rearrangement joins TRBV9 to TRBJ2-1; 11 nucleotides align to TRBD2. The CDR3 is 16 amino acids. CDR1 is SGDLS and CDR2 is YYNGEE in the germline V gene. Trimming at V came to 0 bases and at J to 10 bases, leaving 9 bases not matched to a gene. In DNA form, the CDR3 reads TGTGCCAGCAGCGTAGACCCTAGCGGGGGGTCTGGGGAGCAGTTCTTC. It specifies CASSVDPSGGSGEQFF.

The chain carries TRBV15 and TRBJ1-1; possible D gene TRBD1, 6 bases. The germline gives CDR1 LNHNV, CDR2 YYDKDF (reference sequence). The germline V and J ends were trimmed by 3 bases and 3 bases, with 14 bases remaining between them. The CDR3 runs to 15 residues. The CDR3 DNA follows: TGTGCCACCAGCAGCAGAAACAGGGTGGACACTGAAGCTTTCTTT. It codes for CATSSRNRVDTEAFF. Supplemented by reference TRBV15 and TRBJ1-1, the full variable domain reads DAMVIQNPRYQVTQFGKPVTLSCSQTLNHNVMYWYQQKSSQAPKLLFHYYDKDFNNEADTPDNFQSRRPNTSFCFLDIRSPGLGDTAMYLCATSSRNRVDTEAFFGQGTRLTVV.

The rearrangement joins TRBV25-1 to TRBJ1-1; 7 bases line up with TRBD1. The CDR3 sequence is 14 residues long. The germline CDR1 and CDR2 sequences are MGHDK and SYGVNS. The junction had 8 bases not matched to a gene; V was cut back by 5 bases and J by 5 bases. In DNA form, the CDR3 reads TGTGCCAGCAGTCACCAGACAGGGACTACTGAAGCTTTCTTT. Amino acids: CASSHQTGTTEAFF.

The rearrangement uses TRBV19 and TRBJ2-3, with a weak D call TRBD2 (5 bases). V was shortened by 3 bases and J by 0 bases, with 13 bases between the two germline ends. The CDR3 has 16 amino acids. Germline V gives CDR1 LNHDA, CDR2 SQIVND (reference sequence). CDR3 sequence: CASSIGFAGSTDTQYF. The CDR3 nucleotides are TGTGCCAGTAGTATCGGGTTTGCGGGTAGCACAGATACGCAGTATTTT.

Only one count was recorded for this clone. The CDR3, as DNA: TGTGCCAGCAGCGCACTAGCGGGTACTAACAATGAGCAGTTCTTC. It codes for CASSALAGTNNEQFF. The rearrangement uses TRBV9 and TRBJ2-1, with TRBD2 matching over 9 bases. Germline CDR1 SGDLS, CDR2 YYNGEE. CDR3 size: 15 residues. With 3 bases clipped from V and 5 bases from J, the junction kept 6 bases outside the gene matches.

The chain uses TRBV19 and TRBJ1-5; possible D gene TRBD1, 5 bases. Germline-derived CDR1 and CDR2 are LNHDA and SQIVND (reference sequence). The CDR3 is 15 residues long. The V gene lost 5 bases and the J gene lost 1 base, with 12 bases spanning the gap. DNA for the CDR3: TGTGCCAGTAGTCCGCGGGGGTGGAGCAATCAGCCCCAGCATTTT. This gives the protein CASSPRGWSNQPQHF.

The chain employs TRBV21-1 and TRBJ2-1; the D segment call TRBD2 is taken from the table without a DNA check. TRBV21-1 has pseudogene status. This CDR3 is built from 18 residues. The CDR3 sequence: CASSKVESGRAMDNEQFF. As DNA, the CDR3 is TGTGCCAGCAGCAAAGTGGAATCCGGGAGGGCCATGGACAATGAGCAGTTCTTC.

The V call is TRBV28, the J call TRBJ2-1; D is possibly TRBD1 (6 bases). This CDR3 comprises 13 residues. V was clipped by 4 bases and J by 7 bases, with 11 bases between them. Germline V CDR1 and CDR2: MDHEN, SYDVKM. This CDR3 is CASSSYRENEQFF. CDR3 bases: TGTGCCAGCAGTTCATACAGGGAAAATGAGCAGTTCTTC.

The rearrangement joins TRBV21-1 to TRBJ2-7; the DNA was not used to check the table's D call, TRBD1. TRBV21-1 is a pseudogene locus. The CDR3 sequence is 15 residues long. CDR3 in amino acids: CASSKASGNPYEQYF. For the CDR3, the DNA is TGTGCCAGCAGCAAAGCGTCAGGGAATCCCTACGAGCAGTACTTC.

The V gene is TRBV4-3, the J gene TRBJ2-5; TRBD2 matches 10 bases. Germline CDR1 and CDR2: LGHNA and YSLEER. The CDR3 is 17 residues long. V gave up 0 bases and J gave up 5 bases; unmatched junction bases: 9. CDR3 loop: CASSQELASGSWETQYF. CDR3 bases: TGCGCCAGCAGCCAAGAACTCGCTAGCGGGAGTTGGGAGACCCAGTACTTC.

The J gene is TRBJ2-2, the V gene TRBV11-3; D is undetermined. CDR1 is SGHNT, CDR2 YENEEA, per germline. V shed 4 bases and J shed 3 bases, with 9 bases lying between them. This CDR3 has 14 amino acids. CDR3 sequence: CASSSDLYTGELFF. CDR3 nucleotide sequence: TGTGCCAGCAGCTCCGACTTGTACACCGGGGAGCTGTTTTTT.

In DNA, the CDR3 is TGTGCCAGCAGCCAAGACTTAGCGGGGGGTGACAATGAGCAGTTCTTC. As protein: CASSQDLAGGDNEQFF. The rearrangement links TRBV4-2 to TRBJ2-1; TRBD2 matches 10 bases. V gave up 0 bases and J gave up 5 bases; unmatched junction bases: 4. The CDR3 is 16 amino acids. Germline CDR1 is LGHNA and CDR2 is YNFKEQ.

The CDR3 sequence is CASSYRQGAYDTIYF. CDR3 DNA: TGTGCCAGCAGTTACCGCCAGGGGGCGTATGACACCATATATTTT. This chain joins TRBV6-6 and TRBJ1-3, with 8 bases aligning to TRBD1. The CDR3 runs 15 residues. Germline V CDR1 and CDR2: MNHNY, SVGAGI (reference sequence). The trim removed 2 bases at V and 8 bases at J, leaving 8 bases unmatched.

The chain employs TRBV18 and TRBJ1-5; 7 bases line up with TRBD1. The CDR3 is 15 residues long. The junction had 8 bases not matched to a gene; V was cut back by 2 bases and J by 7 bases. Looked up from germline, CDR1 is KGHSH and CDR2 is LQKENI. As DNA, the CDR3 is TGTGCCAGCTCACCAGGGACAGAGCTGCGACAGCCCCAGCATTTT. Translated, it gives CASSPGTELRQPQHF.

The CDR3 sequence is CASSLVLLAGTQETQYF. Here the CDR3 DNA reads TGTGCCAGCAGCTTGGTATTACTAGCGGGCACGCAAGAGACCCAGTACTTC. This sequence joins TRBV5-5 and TRBJ2-5; 9 positions match TRBD2. CDR1 and CDR2 from the germline V gene are SGHKS and YYEKEE (reference sequence). CDR3 length: 17 amino acids. V dropped 0 bases and J dropped 2; count of bases not matched to a gene: 8.

The chain joins TRBV29-1 to TRBJ2-7, with 14 nucleotides matching TRBD2. V lost 7 bases, J lost 4 bases, and 6 bases stayed unmatched. Germline V lookup: CDR1 SQVTM, CDR2 ANQGSEA. CDR3 length: 14 residues. The DNA of the CDR3 is TGCAGCGCGGAGACTAGCGGGGGGGCTTACGAGCAGTACTTC. Protein sequence: CSAETSGGAYEQYF.

The rearrangement links TRBV28 to TRBJ2-2; D gene ambiguous. This CDR3 is built from 16 residues. V lost 3 bases to trimming and J lost 3 bases, with 14 bases between them. Germline-derived CDR1 and CDR2 are MDHEN and SYDVKM. The CDR3 region is CASSFRHTVDTGELFF. The CDR3 bases are TGTGCCAGCAGTTTCCGACATACGGTCGACACCGGGGAGCTGTTTTTT. Complete variable domain (other parts from reference TRBV28 and TRBJ2-2): DVKVTQSSRYLVKRTGEKVFLECVQDMDHENMFWYRQDPGLGLRLIYFSYDVKMKEKGDIPEGYSVSREKKERFSLILESASTNQTSMYLCASSFRHTVDTGELFFGEGSRLTVL.

This clone was seen more than once but under ten times. The chain links TRBV30 to TRBJ2-2, with 13 bases lining up with TRBD2. Unmatched junction bases numbered 8, after V lost 7 bases and J lost 0 bases. The CDR3 runs to 17 residues. Germline CDR1 and CDR2: GTSNPN and SVGIG (reference sequence). Written as DNA, the CDR3 is TGTGCCTACAAAGGACTAGCGGGGGCCACGAACACCGGGGAGCTGTTTTTT. Its protein is CAYKGLAGATNTGELFF.

V is TRBV2 and J is TRBJ1-6; 9 bases match TRBD1. Per germline, CDR1 SNHLY and CDR2 FYNNEI. V gave up 8 bases and J gave up 9 bases; unmatched junction bases: 8. The CDR3 is 14 amino acids. In DNA, the CDR3 is TGTGCCAGCTGCCAGACAGGGGGGGGTTCACCCCTCCACTTT. Its translation: CASCQTGGGSPLHF.

The CDR3 DNA is TGTGCCAGCAGCCAGCCGGGACAGGGGGTCGACAATGAGCAGTTCTTC. Translated, it gives CASSQPGQGVDNEQFF. J is TRBJ2-1 and V is TRBV3-1 (or the pseudogene TRBV3-2); 11 bases line up with TRBD1. Germline V gene data show CDR1 as LGHDT and CDR2 as YNNKEL (reference sequence). Losses at the gene ends were 3 bases for V and 5 bases for J; bases not matched to a gene: 6. This CDR3 spans 16 amino acids.

The rearrangement uses TRBV11-2 and TRBJ2-7; D is possibly TRBD1 (6 bases). Germline CDR1 and CDR2: SGHAT and FQNNGV. The CDR3 is made up of 14 amino acids. Trimming pared 5 bases from V and 1 base from J, leaving 12 bases between. In DNA form, the CDR3 reads TGTGCCAGCAGCCCACGGGACACATCCTACGAGCAGTACTTC. Residues: CASSPRDTSYEQYF.

This clone appeared once. This rearrangement joins TRBV18 to TRBJ1-4; D is possibly TRBD1 (5 bases). The germline gives CDR1 KGHSH, CDR2 LQKENI. V dropped 2 bases and J dropped 5 bases, with 18 bases sitting between them. The CDR3 extends over 17 amino acids. The chain's CDR3 is CASSPEQRVGGNEKLFF. The CDR3 region has the DNA TGTGCCAGCTCACCAGAACAGAGGGTCGGGGGGAATGAAAAACTGTTTTTT.

The V call is TRBV18, the J call TRBJ2-3; perhaps TRBD1 as D (6 bases). The CDR3 is made up of 15 amino acids. Germline CDR1 is KGHSH and CDR2 is LQKENI. V was clipped by 6 bases and J by 6 bases, with 19 bases between them. CDR3 DNA: TGTGCCAGCTCTCCAGGGGCCCGGTTTTTGGATACGCAGTATTTT. This translates into CASSPGARFLDTQYF.

V gene TRBV2 combines with J gene TRBJ1-1; D is perhaps TRBD1 (6 bases). The V gene's germline CDR1 is SNHLY and CDR2 FYNNEI. V was shortened by 5 bases and J by 1 base, with 11 bases between the two germline ends. This CDR3 region has 14 residues. The CDR3 is CASSRQGRNTEAFF. The CDR3 DNA sequence: TGTGCCAGCAGTCGTCAGGGGAGGAACACTGAAGCTTTCTTT.